This T cell receptor (beta chain) stems from a study of CD8+ T cells in alopecia areata. TCR sequencing used cDNA made by reverse transcription of extracted RNA. Assay: immunoSEQ multiplex PCR; the TCRdb copy retains only in-frame clones and omits some. The profile shows some 130,000 clones, about 56% of them singletons. Treatment: oral pan-JAK inhibitor, 5-10 mg twice daily. Sequenced material: CD8+ T cells sorted from blood, taken at week 4, from a patient treated with tofacitinib. This sequence originates from a human donor with alopecia areata.

The DNA of the CDR3 is TGTGCCAGCAGCTCAACCGGGGCAGGGTGGTCTTTCTTT. This encodes CASSSTGAGWSFF. The chain couples TRBV9 to TRBJ1-1; the D gene is possibly TRBD1 (5 bases). V lost 4 bases to trimming and J lost 12 bases, with 19 bases between them. This CDR3 has 13 residues. Germline V gives CDR1 SGDLS, CDR2 YYNGEE. The full variable domain, with the rest looked up from reference TRBV9 and TRBJ1-1, is DSGVTQTPKHLITATGQRVTLRCSPRSGDLSVYWYQQSLDQGLQFLIQYYNGEERAKGNILERFSAQQFPDLHSELNLSSLELGDSALYFCASSSTGAGWSFFGQGTRLTVV.